This T cell receptor beta chain comes out of a study of T cell responses to AZD1222 COVID-19 vaccine. General study findings and limits: CD4 TCRs linked to vaccination spanned spike, dominating at 160-218 and 743-854. The breadth and depth of Spike-specific TCRs increased once two AZD1222 doses had been given.

Data came from immunoSEQ multiplex PCR; TCRdb stores just in-frame clones and leaves some out. The table shows 65,000 to 80,000 clones, with about 90% occurring only once. As concerns this clone: The target antigen is unknown.

The sequencing here drew on peripheral blood, taken on day 0 of MenACWY control vaccination. The receptor's source is an adult in good health.

CDR3 loop: CASSLALGGMNTEAFF. Written as DNA, the CDR3 is TGTGCCAGCAGCTTAGCGCTGGGGGGAATGAACACTGAAGCTTTCTTT. The chain combines TRBV7-8 with TRBJ1-1; a possible D gene is TRBD1 (5 bases). The CDR3 length is 16 residues. Trimming left V 0 bases short and J 0 bases short, with 11 bases between. The germline V gene encodes CDR1 SGHVS and CDR2 FQNEAQ.